One T cell receptor (beta chain) is described in this entry. This entry comes from a study of memory CD4+ T cells and cytomegalovirus serostatus. TCRdb keeps only in-frame clones here, not all; method: immunoSEQ multiplex PCR. This sample carries tens of thousands of clones, over 60% of them seen once, and the ten largest clones take roughly 1.1%. Germline V lookup: CDR1 SGHNT, CDR2 YYREEE (reference sequence). This CDR3 is 14 amino acids long. The V gene end was trimmed by 7 bases and the J gene end by 5 bases; junction bases not matched to a gene: 10. Single viable CD3+CD4+CD8-CD45RO+ cells were sorted as the memory CD4+ T cells. Serostatus was set by detecting CMV pp150, pp28, p38, p52 IgG.

The receptor was derived from an adult in good health and CMV-seronegative. The V call is TRBV5-4, the J call TRBJ1-1; TRBD1 agrees at 8 bases. Sequenced sample: memory CD4+ T cells from blood. The CDR3 here is CASGQGPTRTEAFF. DNA for the CDR3: TGTGCCAGCGGACAGGGCCCTACCCGGACTGAAGCTTTCTTT.